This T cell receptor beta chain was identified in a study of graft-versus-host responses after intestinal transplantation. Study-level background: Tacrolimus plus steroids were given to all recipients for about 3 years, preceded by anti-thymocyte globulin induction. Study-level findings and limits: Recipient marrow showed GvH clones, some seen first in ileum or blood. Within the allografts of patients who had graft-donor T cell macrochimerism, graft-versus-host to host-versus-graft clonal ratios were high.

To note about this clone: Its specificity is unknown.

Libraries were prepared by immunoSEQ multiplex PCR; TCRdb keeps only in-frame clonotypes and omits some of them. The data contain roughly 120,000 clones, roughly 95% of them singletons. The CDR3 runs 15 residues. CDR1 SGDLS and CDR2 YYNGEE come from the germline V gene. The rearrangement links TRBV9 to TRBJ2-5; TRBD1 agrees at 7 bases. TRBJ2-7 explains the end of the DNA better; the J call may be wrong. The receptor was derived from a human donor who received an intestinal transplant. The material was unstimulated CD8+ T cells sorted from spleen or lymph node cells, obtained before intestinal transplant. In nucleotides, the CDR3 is TGTGCCAGCAGCTATCGACAGGGTAGCTTCTACGAGCAGTACTTC. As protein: CASSYRQGSFYEQYF.